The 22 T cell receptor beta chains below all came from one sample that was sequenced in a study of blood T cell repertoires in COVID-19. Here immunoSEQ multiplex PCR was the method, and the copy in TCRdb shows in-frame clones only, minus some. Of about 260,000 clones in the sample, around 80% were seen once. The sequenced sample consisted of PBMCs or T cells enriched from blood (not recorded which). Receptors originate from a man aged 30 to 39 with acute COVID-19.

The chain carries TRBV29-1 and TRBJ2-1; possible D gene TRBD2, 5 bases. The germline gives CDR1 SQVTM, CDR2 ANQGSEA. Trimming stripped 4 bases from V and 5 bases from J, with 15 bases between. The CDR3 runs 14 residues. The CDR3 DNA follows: TGCAGCGTTGCTAAGAGAGGACTGAACAATGAGCAGTTCTTC. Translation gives CSVAKRGLNNEQFF.

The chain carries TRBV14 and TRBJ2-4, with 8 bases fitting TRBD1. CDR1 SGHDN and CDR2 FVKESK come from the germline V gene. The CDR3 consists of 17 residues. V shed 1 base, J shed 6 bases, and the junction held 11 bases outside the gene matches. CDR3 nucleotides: TGTGCCAGCAGCCAAGTACAGGGGGTTTTTGTGGGAAACATTCAGTACTTC. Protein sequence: CASSQVQGVFVGNIQYF.

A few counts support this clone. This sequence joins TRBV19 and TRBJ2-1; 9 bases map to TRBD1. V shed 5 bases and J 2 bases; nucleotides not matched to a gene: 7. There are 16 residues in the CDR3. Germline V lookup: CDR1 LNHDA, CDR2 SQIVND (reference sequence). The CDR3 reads CASSGRTGVPYNEQFF. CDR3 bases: TGTGCCAGTAGTGGCCGGACAGGGGTTCCCTACAATGAGCAGTTCTTC. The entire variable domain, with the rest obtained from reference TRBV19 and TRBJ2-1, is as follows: DGGITQSPKYLFRKEGQNVTLSCEQNLNHDAMYWYRQDPGQGLRLIYYSQIVNDFQKGDIAEGYSVSREKKESFPLTVTSAQKNPTAFYLCASSGRTGVPYNEQFFGPGTRLTVL.

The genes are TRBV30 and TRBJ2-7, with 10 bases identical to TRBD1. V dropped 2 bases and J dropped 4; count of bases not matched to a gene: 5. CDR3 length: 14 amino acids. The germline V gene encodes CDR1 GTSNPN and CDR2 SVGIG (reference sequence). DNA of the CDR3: TGTGCCTGGAGTAACGACAGGGGGCCATACGAGCAGTACGTC. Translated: CAWSNDRGPYEQYV.

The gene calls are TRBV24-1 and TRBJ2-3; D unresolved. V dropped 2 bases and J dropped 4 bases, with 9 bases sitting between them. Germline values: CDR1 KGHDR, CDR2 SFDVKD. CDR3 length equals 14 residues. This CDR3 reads CATSDSRSADTQYF. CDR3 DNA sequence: TGTGCCACCAGTGATTCGCGGTCCGCAGATACGCAGTATTTT.

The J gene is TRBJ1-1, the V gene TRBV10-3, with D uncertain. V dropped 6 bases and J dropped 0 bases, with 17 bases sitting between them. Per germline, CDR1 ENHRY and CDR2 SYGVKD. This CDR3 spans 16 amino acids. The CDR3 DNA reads TGTGCCATCAGCAATCTCCGGGGTCCCCTGAACACTGAAGCTTTCTTT. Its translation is CAISNLRGPLNTEAFF.

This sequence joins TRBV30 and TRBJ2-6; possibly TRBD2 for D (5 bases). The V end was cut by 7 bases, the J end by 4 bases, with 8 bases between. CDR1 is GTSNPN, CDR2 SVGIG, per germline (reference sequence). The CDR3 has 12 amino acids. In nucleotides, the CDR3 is TGTGCCTACTCGGGAGGGGCCAACGTCCTGACTTTC. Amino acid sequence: CAYSGGANVLTF.

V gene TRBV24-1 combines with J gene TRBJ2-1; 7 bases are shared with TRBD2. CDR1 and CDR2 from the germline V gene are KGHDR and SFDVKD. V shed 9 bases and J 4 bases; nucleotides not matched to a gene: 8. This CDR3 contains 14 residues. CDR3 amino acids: CATAGTTGYNEQFF. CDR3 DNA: TGTGCCACCGCCGGGACTACTGGTTACAATGAGCAGTTCTTC.

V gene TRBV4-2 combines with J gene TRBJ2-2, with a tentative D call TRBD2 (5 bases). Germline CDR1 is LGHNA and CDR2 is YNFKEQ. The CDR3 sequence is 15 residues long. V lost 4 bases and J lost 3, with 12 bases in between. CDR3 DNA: TGTGCCAGCAGCCTTGCCGGGCGGGACACCGGGGAGCTGTTTTTT. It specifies CASSLAGRDTGELFF.

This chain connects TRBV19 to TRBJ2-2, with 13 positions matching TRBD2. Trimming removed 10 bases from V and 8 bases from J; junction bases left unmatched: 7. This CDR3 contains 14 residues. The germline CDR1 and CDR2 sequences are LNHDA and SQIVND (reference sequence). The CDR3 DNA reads TGTGCCACAGGACTAGCGGGAGTGGGAGGGGAGCTGTTTTTT. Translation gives CATGLAGVGGELFF.

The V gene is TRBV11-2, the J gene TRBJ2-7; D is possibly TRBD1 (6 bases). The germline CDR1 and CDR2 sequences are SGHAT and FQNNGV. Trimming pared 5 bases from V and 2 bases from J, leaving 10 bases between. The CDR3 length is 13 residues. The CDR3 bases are TGTGCCAGCAGCCAGGGGATAGCCTACGAGCAGTACGTC. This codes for CASSQGIAYEQYV.

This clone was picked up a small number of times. This CDR3 is CASSLRLAGGGDNEQFF. As DNA, the CDR3 is TGTGCCAGCAGCCTGAGGCTAGCGGGAGGCGGCGACAATGAGCAGTTCTTC. The chain recombines TRBV27 with TRBJ2-1; 11 nucleotides align to TRBD2. Germline CDR1 and CDR2: MNHEY and SMNVEV (reference sequence). The CDR3 is made up of 17 amino acids. The V and J ends lost 6 bases and 5 bases, in that order; junction bases with no gene match: 12.

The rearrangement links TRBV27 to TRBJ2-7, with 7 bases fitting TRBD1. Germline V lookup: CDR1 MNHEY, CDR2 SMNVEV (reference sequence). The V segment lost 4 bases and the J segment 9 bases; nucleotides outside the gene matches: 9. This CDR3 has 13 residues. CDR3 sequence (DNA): TGTGCCAGCAGTTCCCGACAGGGAACTCTGCAGTACGTC. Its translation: CASSSRQGTLQYV.

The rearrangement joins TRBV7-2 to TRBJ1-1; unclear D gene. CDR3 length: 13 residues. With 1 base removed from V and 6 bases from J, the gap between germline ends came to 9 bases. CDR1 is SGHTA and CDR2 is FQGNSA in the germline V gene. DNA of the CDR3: TGTGCCAGCAGCTTAGTGACTTCAGCTGAAGCTTTCTTT. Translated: CASSLVTSAEAFF.

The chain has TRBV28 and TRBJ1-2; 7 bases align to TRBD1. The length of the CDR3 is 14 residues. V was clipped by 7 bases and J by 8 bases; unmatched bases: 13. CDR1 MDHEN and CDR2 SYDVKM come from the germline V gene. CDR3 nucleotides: TGTGCCAGCAAACCAGGGGGTGTCCGTAGAGGCTACACCTTC. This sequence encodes CASKPGGVRRGYTF.

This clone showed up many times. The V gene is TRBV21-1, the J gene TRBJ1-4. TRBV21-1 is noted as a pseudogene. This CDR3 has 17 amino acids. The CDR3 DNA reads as TGTGCCAGCAGACAAAGAATGGTGTCGGGAGGTAATGAAAAACTGTTTTTT. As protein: CASRQRMVSGGNEKLFF.

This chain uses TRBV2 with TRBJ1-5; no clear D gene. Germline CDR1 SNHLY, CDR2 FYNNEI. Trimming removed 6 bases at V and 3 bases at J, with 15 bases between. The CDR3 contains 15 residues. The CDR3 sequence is CASRNRPDDNQPQHF. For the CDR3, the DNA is TGTGCCAGCAGAAACAGACCCGACGACAATCAGCCCCAGCATTTT.

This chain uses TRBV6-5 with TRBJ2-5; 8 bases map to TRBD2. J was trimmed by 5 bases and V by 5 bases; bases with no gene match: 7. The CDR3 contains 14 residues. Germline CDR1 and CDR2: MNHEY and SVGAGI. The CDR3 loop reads CASSPGLERETQYF. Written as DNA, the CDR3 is TGTGCCAGCAGTCCGGGACTAGAGAGGGAGACCCAGTACTTC.

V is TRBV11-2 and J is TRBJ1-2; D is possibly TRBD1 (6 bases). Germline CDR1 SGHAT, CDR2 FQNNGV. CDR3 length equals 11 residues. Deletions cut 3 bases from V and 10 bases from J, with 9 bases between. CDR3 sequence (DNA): TGTGCCAGCAGCTTGAGGGGACACTACACCTTC. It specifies CASSLRGHYTF. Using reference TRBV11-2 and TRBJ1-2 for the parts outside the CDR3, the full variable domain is EAGVAQSPRYKIIEKRQSVAFWCNPISGHATLYWYQQILGQGPKLLIQFQNNGVVDDSQLPKDRFSAERLKGVDSTLKIQPAKLEDSAVYLCASSLRGHYTFGSGTRLTVV.

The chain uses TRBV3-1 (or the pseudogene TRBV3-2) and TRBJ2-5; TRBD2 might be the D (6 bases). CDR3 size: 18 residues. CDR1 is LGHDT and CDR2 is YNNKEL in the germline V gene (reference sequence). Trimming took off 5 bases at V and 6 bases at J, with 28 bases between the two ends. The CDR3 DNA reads TGTGCCAGCAGCGGGCCCCGGGACTCCTTCACCCTCTTGAAGACCCAGTACTTC. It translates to CASSGPRDSFTLLKTQYF.

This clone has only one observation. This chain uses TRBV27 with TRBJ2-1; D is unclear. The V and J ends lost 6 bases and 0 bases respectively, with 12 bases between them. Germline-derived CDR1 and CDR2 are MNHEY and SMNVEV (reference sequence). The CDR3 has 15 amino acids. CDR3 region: CASRLAASSYNEQFF. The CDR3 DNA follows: TGTGCCAGCAGACTTGCGGCTAGCTCCTACAATGAGCAGTTCTTC.

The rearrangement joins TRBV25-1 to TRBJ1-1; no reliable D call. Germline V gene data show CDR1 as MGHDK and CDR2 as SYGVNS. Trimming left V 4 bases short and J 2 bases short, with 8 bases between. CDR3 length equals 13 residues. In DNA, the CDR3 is TGTGCCAGCAGTGTGGGCTTAAACACTGAAGCTTTCTTT. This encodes CASSVGLNTEAFF. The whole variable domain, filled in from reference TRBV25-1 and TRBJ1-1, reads EADIYQTPRYLVIGTGKKITLECSQTMGHDKMYWYQQDPGMELHLIHYSYGVNSTEKGDLSSESTVSRIRTEHFPLTLESARPSHTSQYLCASSVGLNTEAFFGQGTRLTVV.